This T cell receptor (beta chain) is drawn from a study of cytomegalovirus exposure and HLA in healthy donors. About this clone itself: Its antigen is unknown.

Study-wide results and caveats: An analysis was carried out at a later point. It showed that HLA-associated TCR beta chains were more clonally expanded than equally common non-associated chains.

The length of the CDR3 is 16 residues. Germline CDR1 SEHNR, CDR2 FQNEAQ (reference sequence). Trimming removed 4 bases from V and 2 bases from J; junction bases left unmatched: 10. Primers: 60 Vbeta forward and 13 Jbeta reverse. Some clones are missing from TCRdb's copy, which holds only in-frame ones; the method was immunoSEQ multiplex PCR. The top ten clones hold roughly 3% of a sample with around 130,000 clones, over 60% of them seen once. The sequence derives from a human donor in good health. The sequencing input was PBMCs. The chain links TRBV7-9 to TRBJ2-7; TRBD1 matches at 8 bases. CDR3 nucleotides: TGTGCCAGCAGCTCAACCCCGGGACAGGCGGCCTACGAGCAGTACTTC. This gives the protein CASSSTPGQAAYEQYF. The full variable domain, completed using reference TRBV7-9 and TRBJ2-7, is DTGVSQNPRHKITKRGQNVTFRCDPISEHNRLYWYRQTLGQGPEFLTYFQNEAQLEKSRLLSDRFSAERPKGSFSTLEIQRTEQGDSAMYLCASSSTPGQAAYEQYFGPGTRLTVT.